These 3 T cell receptor beta chains originate from one sample sequenced in a study of T cells in narcolepsy. The table came from immunoSEQ multiplex PCR; TCRdb's copy has only in-frame clones and leaves some out. The sample lists over 30,000 clones; around 80% were seen once. The sequencing sample was made of CD45RA- memory CD4+ T cells from PBMCs. The receptors stem from a human donor with narcolepsy.

The rearrangement links TRBV5-1 to TRBJ2-1; 7 bases are shared with TRBD1. Germline V gives CDR1 SGHRS, CDR2 YFSETQ. V lost 0 bases and J lost 3; bases outside the gene matches: 3. This CDR3 comprises 15 residues. CDR3 sequence reads: CASSLEGTVYNEQFF. For the CDR3, the DNA is TGCGCCAGCAGCTTGGAGGGGACAGTCTACAATGAGCAGTTCTTC.

V is TRBV18 and J is TRBJ2-1; TRBD1 matches 10 bases. Germline loops: CDR1 KGHSH, CDR2 LQKENI. The CDR3 is made up of 15 amino acids. The V segment lost 5 bases and the J segment 5 bases; nucleotides outside the gene matches: 6. The CDR3 bases are TGTGCCAGCTCAGCCGGGACAGGGGCGAACAATGAGCAGTTCTTC. It codes for CASSAGTGANNEQFF.

V and J are TRBV6-1 and TRBJ1-6; D may be TRBD1 (5 bases). The germline V gene has CDR1 MNHNS and CDR2 SASEGT. CDR3 length: 13 amino acids. V was cut by 6 bases and J by 7 bases, with 10 bases left in between. The CDR3 protein is CASREGMNSPLHF. In DNA, the CDR3 is TGTGCCAGCAGGGAGGGGATGAATTCACCCCTCCACTTT.